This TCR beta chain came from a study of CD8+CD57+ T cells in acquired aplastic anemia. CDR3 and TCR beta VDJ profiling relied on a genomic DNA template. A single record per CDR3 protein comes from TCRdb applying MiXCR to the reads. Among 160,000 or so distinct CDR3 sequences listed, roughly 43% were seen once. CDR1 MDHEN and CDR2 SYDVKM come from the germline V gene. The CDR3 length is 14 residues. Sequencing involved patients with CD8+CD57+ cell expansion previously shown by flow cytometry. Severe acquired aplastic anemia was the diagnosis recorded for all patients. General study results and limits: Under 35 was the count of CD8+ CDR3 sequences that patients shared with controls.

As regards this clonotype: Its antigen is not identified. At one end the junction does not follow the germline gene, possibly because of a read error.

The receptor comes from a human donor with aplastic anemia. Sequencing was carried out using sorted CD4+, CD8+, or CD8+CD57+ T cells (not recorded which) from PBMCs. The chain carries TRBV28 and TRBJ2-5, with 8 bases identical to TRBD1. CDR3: CANSLSGGGETQYF. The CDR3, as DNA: TGTGCCAACAGTTTATCAGGGGGCGGAGAGACCCAGTACTTC. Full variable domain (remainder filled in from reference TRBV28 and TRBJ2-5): DVKVTQSSRYLVKRTGEKVFLECVQDMDHENMFWYRQDPGLGLRLIYFSYDVKMKEKGDIPEGYSVSREKKERFSLILESASTNQTSMYLCANSLSGGGETQYFGPGTRLLVL.